The TCR beta chain described here comes from a study of blood T cell repertoires in COVID-19 (dated by TCRdb to about 2020). With regard to the full study: Samples covering the acute and convalescent phases of COVID-19 were provided by collaborators in the United States, Italy and Spain. The prospective study material was composed of cDNA or gDNA derived from T cells, B-cell-depleted T cells, or PBMCs. The dataset comprised deeply sampled blood TCRbeta repertoires from subjects exposed to, actively infected with, or recovered from COVID-19. Nearly every sample came with metadata listing a de-identified subject ID, COVID-19 status, age in years and sex. The samples were drawn from two sources: the first 160 participants of the ongoing ImmuneRACE study, and 1,254 subjects contributed by 6 global collaborators. HLA class I and class II types, where available, came from metadata supplied by the sample provider rather than from assay-based typing. The repertoires were made available in a free public database intended to serve as a resource for research on the immune response to SARS-CoV-2. Here is what the overall study found, with its caveats: The quantity of clinical and demographic metadata differed by source and by participant and was supplied without curation.

Collaborating institutions collected whole blood in K2EDTA tubes following their own protocols. Collaborator samples were shipped for TCRbeta analysis as frozen whole blood, isolated PBMCs, or DNA extracted from either sample type. The CDR3, cysteine through phenylalanine, is 12 amino acids long. The CDR3 DNA has 36 bases and is translated from base 1. According to the germline V gene, CDR1 reads MNHEY and CDR2 reads SVGEGT. V loses 6 bases, J loses 2 bases, and the germline ends lie 8 bases apart. TCRbeta CDR3 regions were amplified from genomic DNA by means of the immunoSEQ Assay, a bias-controlled multiplex PCR. In the original analysis: The number of nucleated cells in each sample was estimated from the amplification of reference gene primers within the assay. Sequence reads were collapsed and filtered to measure the absolute abundance of every unique TCRbeta CDR3 rearrangement. For each sample, productive Simpson clonality was calculated as the square root of Simpson's diversity index across productive rearrangements. Imported from immuneACCESS, the table was reduced by TCRdb to in-frame sequences with V and J called. These copies leave out some clones; in studies compared against another copy, an unresolved V gene accounts for under half, and the cause of the remainder is not known. That table gives V, J and clone size, and the DNA gave D and trimming. This sample is represented by some 340,000 clones; around 83% of them were singletons. The ten largest clonotypes hold roughly 3% of the sample.

To note about this clone: What this receptor recognizes is not known. Base qualities are not recorded, but no much larger clone differs from it by a single base.

Sequenced: peripheral blood. The V and J segments used are TRBV6-2 or TRBV6-3 and TRBJ2-7; the D gene is perhaps TRBD1, from 5 matching bases. The source of this sequence is a man aged 25-45 years with active or convalescent COVID-19. The DNA reads as follows: TGTGCCAGCAGCCCGACAGCCTACGAGCAGTACTTC. This encodes CASSPTAYEQYF.